This T cell receptor (beta chain) was retrieved from a study of blood T cell repertoires in COVID-19. On the study more broadly: Researchers got acute and convalescent COVID-19 samples from the United States, Italy and Spain.

Only in-frame clones appear in the TCRdb table, and some are missing; sequencing was by immunoSEQ multiplex PCR. The repertoire holds 80,000 to 100,000 clones, roughly 80% seen once, with about a sixth in the top ten. V lost 3 bases and J lost 3; bases outside the gene matches: 5. This CDR3 is built from 16 residues. Germline CDR1 and CDR2: LGHDT and YNNKEL (reference sequence). The V and J genes are TRBV3-1 (or the pseudogene TRBV3-2) and TRBJ2-6; 7 bases are shared with TRBD1. The sequencing sample was made of peripheral blood. The sequence came from a woman at least 80 years old with active or convalescent COVID-19. CDR3 residues: CASSHDRVGGANVLTF. The CDR3 DNA follows: TGTGCCAGCAGCCATGACAGGGTAGGTGGGGCCAACGTCCTGACTTTC.